Sequencing of this T cell receptor (beta chain) was carried out in a study of cytomegalovirus exposure and HLA in healthy donors. The PCR employed 60 Vbeta primers together with 13 Jbeta primers. Sequenced by immunoSEQ multiplex PCR; TCRdb stores in-frame clones only, minus some. The sample includes around 99,000 clones, around 76% of them seen just once. Unmatched junction bases numbered 5, after V lost 1 base and J lost 6 bases. Germline-derived CDR1 and CDR2 are MNHEY and SMNVEV (reference sequence). The CDR3 consists of 14 residues. Study results and limitations: Cytomegalovirus association was assigned to under 200 TCR beta chains.

This clone was seen only once. Its antigen is not known. The receptor's source is a young man in good health and CMV-seronegative. The chain is built from TRBV27 and TRBJ1-1, with 7 bases matching TRBD1. Source material: PBMCs. The CDR3: CASSLYGDSPEAFF. The CDR3 DNA reads TGTGCCAGCAGTTTATATGGGGACAGCCCTGAAGCTTTCTTT.